Listed here are 29 T cell receptor beta chains from one sample, sequenced in a study of T cell repertoires in cytomegalovirus infection. TCRdb itself ran the reads through MiXCR, one entry per CDR3 protein. Of about 680,000 distinct CDR3 sequences listed, around 24% were seen once; the top ten hold around 8%. Sequencing used CD8+ T cells from PBMCs. The receptors derive from a human donor in good health (CMV status not recorded). Some clones in this sample may be carry-over from other donors' samples.

The table lists this clonotype with a few counts. The chain has TRBV7-9 and TRBJ2-2; 8 bases are a match to TRBD2. From germline, CDR1 is SEHNR and CDR2 FQNEAQ (reference sequence). The CDR3 covers 15 residues. V trimming: 4 bases; J trimming: 7 bases; junction bases outside the gene matches: 8. The CDR3 sequence is CASSSGLAKDGELFF. The CDR3 DNA follows: TGTGCCAGCAGCTCCGGACTAGCTAAAGACGGGGAGCTGTTTTTT.

This clonotype came up a few times. The rearrangement uses TRBV19 and TRBJ1-5; possible D gene TRBD1, 6 bases. Germline V gene sequence: CDR1 LNHDA, CDR2 SQIVND (reference sequence). The CDR3 length is 11 residues. The CDR3 here is CVLQGKQPQHF. In DNA form, the CDR3 reads TGTGTACTACAGGGTAAGCAGCCCCAGCATTTT.

J is TRBJ2-7 and V is TRBV15, with TRBD1 as a possible D gene (5 bases). The CDR3 is 16 residues long. From germline, CDR1 is LNHNV and CDR2 YYDKDF (reference sequence). Trimming pared 0 bases from V and 6 bases from J, leaving 18 bases between. The CDR3 reads CATSRDRTGPFGEQYF. CDR3 bases: TGTGCCACCAGCAGAGATCGTACAGGCCCTTTTGGCGAGCAGTACTTC.

A word on this clonotype: A junction boundary mismatches the germline segment, possibly from a read error. J is TRBJ2-1 and V is TRBV7-4; no clear D. The germline CDR1 and CDR2 sequences are SGHVT and SQSDAQ. The CDR3 has 11 amino acids. DNA of the CDR3: TGTACCAGCAGCGCCGGCTATGAGCAGTTCTTC. The encoded protein is CTSSAGYEQFF.

There are many counts of this clonotype. This chain links TRBV6-1 with TRBJ2-2, with TRBD1 matching 9 bases. This CDR3 region has 17 residues. The ends lost 5 bases at V and 1 base at J; junction bases unmatched: 8. Looked up from germline, CDR1 is MNHNS and CDR2 is SASEGT. DNA of the CDR3: TGTGCCAGCAGTTTAGAAGGGACAGGGATGAACACCGGGGAGCTGTTTTTT. This sequence encodes CASSLEGTGMNTGELFF.

The chain combines TRBV29-1 with TRBJ2-2; 12 positions match TRBD2. With 6 bases clipped from V and 3 bases from J, the junction kept 8 bases outside the gene matches. The CDR3 loop spans 16 amino acids. Germline V gene lookup returns CDR1 SQVTM and CDR2 ANQGSEA. The CDR3 is CSVRLAGVGDTGELFF. For the CDR3, the DNA is TGCAGCGTCAGACTAGCGGGGGTTGGGGACACCGGGGAGCTGTTTTTT.

This chain joins TRBV20-1 and TRBJ1-2; D ambiguous. The CDR3 spans 12 residues. Between the trimmed V and J ends, which lost 4 bases and 8 bases, there was a span of 14 bases. The V gene's germline CDR1 is DFQATT and CDR2 SNEGSKA (reference sequence). The CDR3 sequence is CSATTGPGGYTF. CDR3 nucleotides: TGCAGTGCTACAACCGGGCCCGGAGGCTACACCTTC.

The gene calls are TRBV10-1 and TRBJ1-1, with D unclear. The germline CDR1 and CDR2 sequences are WNHNN and SYGVQD (reference sequence). Trimming cost V 2 bases and J 6 bases, with 10 bases left between them. The CDR3 length is 13 residues. The CDR3 sequence: CASSETTYAEAFF. The CDR3 region has the DNA TGCGCCAGCAGTGAGACAACCTACGCTGAAGCTTTCTTT.

The V gene is TRBV6-5, the J gene TRBJ2-7; 8 bases match TRBD2. Germline assignment: CDR1 MNHEY and CDR2 SVGAGI. There are 16 residues in the CDR3. J gave up 3 bases and V 3 bases, and 10 bases lay outside the gene matches. In DNA, the CDR3 is TGTGCCAGCAGTTATATTGTGGCGGGGGGCCGCTACGAGCAGTACTTC. It encodes CASSYIVAGGRYEQYF.

A few counts support this clonotype. The chain links TRBV6-5 to TRBJ1-1; no definite D call. The CDR3 runs to 18 residues. Germline V gene data show CDR1 as MNHEY and CDR2 as SVGAGI. V lost 0 bases and J 0 bases, leaving 17 bases between the germline ends. CDR3 sequence reads: CASSYSHESSLMNTEAFF. The CDR3, as DNA: TGTGCCAGCAGTTACTCGCATGAGTCCTCCCTGATGAACACTGAAGCTTTCTTT.

This clonotype was observed a few times. The DNA is left out, because the CDR3 cannot be placed on it with certainty; the CDR3 is given as TCRdb lists it. V usage is TRBV6-5 and J usage is TRBJ2-1. The germline V gene has CDR1 MNHEY and CDR2 SVGAGI. Including both end residues, the CDR3 is 14 amino acids long. Here the CDR3 reads CASSTSGLGNEQFF.

The V gene is TRBV28, the J gene TRBJ1-2, with 8 bases fitting TRBD1. J gave up 3 bases and V 3 bases, and 3 bases lay outside the gene matches. The CDR3 runs 14 residues. Germline V gives CDR1 MDHEN, CDR2 SYDVKM. The CDR3 here is CASSFRGPDYGYTF. CDR3 nucleotides: TGTGCCAGCAGTTTCAGGGGGCCCGACTATGGCTACACCTTC.

The rearrangement joins TRBV10-3 to TRBJ2-2; TRBD1 might be the D (5 bases). Germline assignment: CDR1 ENHRY and CDR2 SYGVKD. The CDR3 sequence is 12 residues long. V was pared by 10 bases and J by 5 bases, with 11 bases between. CDR3 nucleotides: TGTGCCACCTGGGGCGGTACCGGGGAGCTGTTTTTT. Protein: CATWGGTGELFF.

CDR3 region: CASNSPKPGAYYEQYF. CDR3 in DNA: TGTGCCAGCAACTCGCCGAAACCGGGGGCCTACTACGAGCAGTACTTC. The V call is TRBV7-9, the J call TRBJ2-7; either TRBD1 or TRBD2 may supply D (6 bases each). Trimming removed 7 bases at V and 3 bases at J, with 22 bases between. The CDR3 totals 16 residues. The germline gives CDR1 SEHNR, CDR2 FQNEAQ (reference sequence).

On this clonotype itself: A much larger clone lies one base from this, so it may be a read error. This rearrangement joins TRBV28 to TRBJ1-6; no firm D call. The CDR3 is made up of 13 amino acids. Germline CDR1 is MDHEN and CDR2 is SYDVKM. In DNA, the CDR3 is TGTGCCAGCAGTATACTCGTGGAGTCACCCCCCCACTTT. This codes for CASSILVESPPHF. Filled out from reference TRBV28 and TRBJ1-6, the complete variable domain reads DVKVTQSSRYLVKRTGEKVFLECVQDMDHENMFWYRQDPGLGLRLIYFSYDVKMKEKGDIPEGYSVSREKKERFSLILESASTNQTSMYLCASSILVESPPHFGNGTRLTVT.

The V call is TRBV25-1, the J call TRBJ1-1; 9 bases map to TRBD1. The ends lost 11 bases at V and 4 bases at J; junction bases unmatched: 8. This CDR3 has 13 residues. Germline V CDR1 and CDR2: MGHDK, SYGVNS. The CDR3 DNA reads as TGTGCCTCCCGGGGACAGGGCGGCACTGAAGCTTTCTTT. It specifies CASRGQGGTEAFF. Supplemented by reference TRBV25-1 and TRBJ1-1, the full variable domain reads EADIYQTPRYLVIGTGKKITLECSQTMGHDKMYWYQQDPGMELHLIHYSYGVNSTEKGDLSSESTVSRIRTEHFPLTLESARPSHTSQYLCASRGQGGTEAFFGQGTRLTVV.

The V call is TRBV29-1, the J call TRBJ2-1; 7 bases agree with TRBD1. CDR3 length equals 11 residues. The junction had 9 bases not matched to a gene; V was cut back by 6 bases and J by 13 bases. From germline, CDR1 is SQVTM and CDR2 ANQGSEA. The CDR3: CSVYRGGGQFF. CDR3 coding DNA: TGCAGCGTATACAGGGGCGGAGGCCAGTTCTTC.

This clonotype has a handful of counts. V and J are TRBV27 and TRBJ2-7; 9 bases are shared with TRBD1. The CDR3 is made up of 17 amino acids. Trimming removed 1 base from V and 2 bases from J; junction bases left unmatched: 9. CDR1 MNHEY and CDR2 SMNVEV come from the germline V gene (reference sequence). CDR3 DNA sequence: TGTGCCAGCAGTTTATTGGCCCCCGGGACAGGGACCTACGAGCAGTACGTC. Protein: CASSLLAPGTGTYEQYV.

The chain has TRBV4-1 and TRBJ2-7, with D perhaps matching TRBD2 (5 bases). This CDR3 contains 13 residues. Germline V gene data show CDR1 as MGHRA and CDR2 as YSYEKL. Trimming took 1 base from V and 6 from J, leaving 10 bases between them. In nucleotides, the CDR3 is TGCGCCAGCAGCCAAGTAAGAGGGTGCGAGCAGTACTTC. This gives the protein CASSQVRGCEQYF.

J is TRBJ2-3 and V is TRBV24-1; D could derive from TRBD1 or TRBD2 (5 bases each). The CDR3 sequence is 15 residues long. Germline assignment: CDR1 KGHDR and CDR2 SFDVKD. Trimming stripped 4 bases from V and 6 bases from J, with 16 bases between. CDR3 region: CATSERQRLSDTQYF. CDR3 bases: TGTGCCACCAGTGAAAGACAGCGGCTCTCGGATACGCAGTATTTT.

Concerning this clonotype itself: A much larger clone sits a single nucleotide away, making a read error possible. The V and J genes are TRBV7-8 and TRBJ2-3; TRBD2 is a possible D gene (6 bases). The CDR3 is 13 residues long. Germline CDR1 is SGHVS and CDR2 is FQNEAQ. The CDR3 protein is CVSIQRGTDTQYF. The CDR3 nucleotides read TGTGTCAGCATCCAGCGGGGCACAGATACGCAGTATTTT.

This clonotype was observed at least ten times. The rearrangement links TRBV7-2 to TRBJ1-2; tentatively, D is TRBD1 (6 bases). Per germline, CDR1 SGHTA and CDR2 FQGNSA. The V gene lost 5 bases and the J gene lost 0 bases, with 13 bases spanning the gap. The CDR3 runs to 15 residues. The CDR3 spells CASSPDTGTNYGYTF. In DNA form, the CDR3 reads TGTGCCAGCAGCCCCGACACAGGGACTAACTATGGCTACACCTTC.

This clonotype has only a few counts. The chain uses TRBV6-2 or TRBV6-3 and TRBJ1-6, with D hard to call. The CDR3 loop spans 15 amino acids. The V end lost 8 bases, the J end lost 3 bases, and 14 bases lay between the germline ends. Germline CDR1 and CDR2: MNHEY and SVGEGT. The CDR3 here is CASWRFEHYNSPLHF. CDR3 sequence (DNA): TGTGCCAGCTGGCGTTTCGAACACTATAATTCACCCCTCCACTTT.

The V call is TRBV28, the J call TRBJ1-5; no clear D. Trimming stripped 4 bases from V and 4 bases from J, with 8 bases between. This CDR3 has 13 residues. The germline V gene encodes CDR1 MDHEN and CDR2 SYDVKM. CDR3 sequence (DNA): TGTGCCAGCAGTTACGAGGTGAATCAGCCCCAGCATTTT. The encoded protein is CASSYEVNQPQHF.

On this clonotype: Sequence at one end of the junction differs from germline and may be a read error. The V gene is TRBV28, the J gene TRBJ1-2; D is perhaps TRBD1 (6 bases). The V gene's germline CDR1 is MDHEN and CDR2 SYDVKM. The CDR3 covers 15 residues. In DNA form, the CDR3 reads TGTCCCAGCAGTTTACGCGGGCCAGGGGCGGATGGCTACACCTTC. It encodes CPSSLRGPGADGYTF.

In the case of this clonotype: A junction end diverges from the germline sequence, so it may reflect a read error. The rearrangement uses TRBV4-1 and TRBJ1-1; D might be TRBD1 (6 bases). This CDR3 is 15 amino acids long. CDR1 is MGHRA and CDR2 is YSYEKL in the germline V gene. This chain's CDR3 is CANSLTTGLYTEAFF. CDR3 sequence (DNA): TGCGCCAACAGCCTTACCACAGGGTTATACACTGAAGCTTTCTTT.

Comment on this clonotype: A read error is possible here, since a much larger clone lies one base away. The chain joins TRBV7-9 to TRBJ1-2; D is undetermined. V was cut by 5 bases and J by 5 bases, with 21 bases left in between. The CDR3 contains 16 residues. Germline-derived CDR1 and CDR2 are SEHNR and FQNEAQ (reference sequence). The DNA for the CDR3 is TGTGCCAGCAGCGAGGGCACGGTGGAGTCTCCATATGGCTACACCTTC. Residues: CASSEGTVESPYGYTF.

This chain joins TRBV14 and TRBJ1-2; perhaps TRBD1 as D (5 bases). V was clipped by 0 bases and J by 6 bases, with 17 bases between them. The germline V gene encodes CDR1 SGHDN and CDR2 FVKESK. The length of the CDR3 is 16 residues. The CDR3 sequence: CASSQDLGGPWNGYTF. The CDR3 DNA reads TGTGCCAGCAGCCAAGATCTGGGGGGACCTTGGAATGGCTACACCTTC. Looking up the rest from reference TRBV14 and TRBJ1-2 gives the full variable domain: EAGVTQFPSHSVIEKGQTVTLRCDPISGHDNLYWYRRVMGKEIKFLLHFVKESKQDESGMPNNRFLAERTGGTYSTLKVQPAELEDSGVYFCASSQDLGGPWNGYTFGSGTRLTVV.

This rearrangement joins TRBV28 to TRBJ2-1; D may be TRBD2 (6 bases). Germline CDR1 is MDHEN and CDR2 is SYDVKM. The CDR3 consists of 14 residues. The V gene lost 7 bases and the J gene lost 8 bases, with 18 bases spanning the gap. The CDR3 coding sequence is TGTGCCAGCACTGTGGGACTTCTCGGAGATGAGCAGTTCTTC. Amino acid sequence: CASTVGLLGDEQFF. The complete variable domain, with remaining parts taken from reference TRBV28 and TRBJ2-1, reads DVKVTQSSRYLVKRTGEKVFLECVQDMDHENMFWYRQDPGLGLRLIYFSYDVKMKEKGDIPEGYSVSREKKERFSLILESASTNQTSMYLCASTVGLLGDEQFFGPGTRLTVL.